The 32 T cell receptor beta chains listed next were all sequenced from one sample in a study of vaccination effects on CD4 cells after COVID-19. Their recognized antigens are unknown. Method: immunoSEQ multiplex PCR; TCRdb's copy keeps in-frame clones and lacks some. The sample records 40,000 to 55,000 clones, 70% to 75% being singletons. Cells that had been cultured for approximately eleven days were the source of isolated CD4+ T cells. Source: CD4+ T cells from PBMCs cultured without peptide, taken before COVID-19 vaccination. The receptors were sampled from a human donor who had a prior SARS-CoV-2 infection.

This clone was seen only a few times. The chain uses TRBV6-5 and TRBJ1-1; D is unresolved. The CDR3 consists of 13 residues. V gave up 0 bases and J gave up 9 bases, with 11 bases separating them. CDR1 is MNHEY and CDR2 is SVGAGI in the germline V gene. The CDR3 sequence is CASSYSISGKAFF. The CDR3 nucleotides are TGTGCCAGCAGTTACTCGATATCGGGTAAAGCTTTCTTT.

This rearrangement joins TRBV9 to TRBJ1-1; D gene ambiguous. Between the trimmed V and J ends, which lost 2 bases and 1 base, there was a span of 6 bases. Germline-derived CDR1 and CDR2 are SGDLS and YYNGEE. The CDR3 length is 13 residues. The CDR3 DNA is TGTGCCAGCAGCGTCGACGGGAACACTGAAGCTTTCTTT. Residues: CASSVDGNTEAFF.

A note on this clone: An end of the junction differs from the germline gene, which may be a read error. This chain joins TRBV5-4 and TRBJ2-2; maybe TRBD2 (6 bases). Germline values: CDR1 SGHNT, CDR2 YYREEE (reference sequence). The CDR3 covers 14 residues. CDR3: CASSSPAGTGGLFF. In DNA, the CDR3 is TGTGCCAGCAGCTCCCCGGCAGGGACCGGGGGGCTGTTTTTT.

V is TRBV25-1 and J is TRBJ1-6, with unresolved D. From germline, CDR1 is MGHDK and CDR2 SYGVNS. This CDR3 is 15 amino acids long. V was clipped by 1 base and J by 3 bases, with 7 bases between them. The CDR3 DNA sequence: TGTGCCAGCAGTGAATTTAGGGTCTATAATTCACCCCTCCACTTT. It specifies CASSEFRVYNSPLHF.

This sequence joins TRBV9 and TRBJ2-1, with TRBD2 matching 16 bases. Germline CDR1 is SGDLS and CDR2 is YYNGEE. The CDR3 extends over 19 amino acids. V lost 4 bases, J lost 5 bases, and 12 bases stayed unmatched. The CDR3 bases are TGTGCCAGCAGCTCACGGGGGGGACTAGCGGGAGGGGAGGACAATGAGCAGTTCTTC. It is translated as CASSSRGGLAGGEDNEQFF.

A single count supports this clone. As DNA, the CDR3 is TGCGCCAGCAGCTTACAGGGATACACTGAAGCTTTCTTT. It yields the protein CASSLQGYTEAFF. V gene TRBV5-1 combines with J gene TRBJ1-1; a possible D gene is TRBD1 (6 bases). Germline CDR1 and CDR2: SGHRS and YFSETQ. The V end was cut by 2 bases, the J end by 3 bases, with 8 bases between. The CDR3 sequence is 13 residues long.

The CDR3 bases are TGTGCCAGCAGCCAAATGCAGGAGAACACTGAAGCTTTCTTT. This encodes CASSQMQENTEAFF. This chain links TRBV3-1 (or the pseudogene TRBV3-2) with TRBJ1-1; no reliable D call. Germline CDR1 is LGHDT and CDR2 is YNNKEL (reference sequence). V was shortened by 2 bases and J by 1 base, with 8 bases between the two germline ends. The CDR3 is 14 amino acids.

The rearrangement joins TRBV6-1 to TRBJ1-5; D uncertain. The CDR3 extends over 16 amino acids. Trimming removed 2 bases at V and 0 bases at J, with 11 bases between. Per germline, CDR1 MNHNS and CDR2 SASEGT. CDR3 bases: TGTGCCAGCAGTGAAACGTCGGGCATTAGCAATCAGCCCCAGCATTTT. Amino acid sequence: CASSETSGISNQPQHF.

This sequence joins TRBV18 and TRBJ1-5; D call uncertain. Looked up from germline, CDR1 is KGHSH and CDR2 is LQKENI. V lost 3 bases and J lost 7, with 10 bases in between. CDR3 length: 13 residues. CDR3 region: CASSPGDGQPQHF. In DNA, the CDR3 is TGTGCCAGCTCACCCGGGGATGGCCAGCCCCAGCATTTT.

The J gene is TRBJ1-2, the V gene TRBV15; a possible D gene is TRBD1 (6 bases). V was shortened by 5 bases and J by 0 bases, with 19 bases between the two germline ends. This CDR3 has 17 amino acids. Per germline, CDR1 LNHNV and CDR2 YYDKDF (reference sequence). The DNA of the CDR3 is TGTGCCACCAGCGGGTCTAACAGGGAAATGACTAACTATGGCTACACCTTC. The encoded protein is CATSGSNREMTNYGYTF.

This sequence joins TRBV11-2 and TRBJ2-3, with 8 bases that match TRBD2. V shed 6 bases, J shed 5 bases, and the junction held 13 bases outside the gene matches. The CDR3 has 16 residues. Germline CDR1 SGHAT, CDR2 FQNNGV. The CDR3: CASRPIRGGRGDTQYF. In nucleotides, the CDR3 is TGTGCCAGCAGACCAATCCGGGGGGGGCGCGGAGATACGCAGTATTTT.

The chain couples TRBV10-1 to TRBJ2-7, with D possibly TRBD2 on 5 matching bases. Germline CDR1 WNHNN, CDR2 SYGVQD (reference sequence). This CDR3 contains 17 residues. Trimming left V 7 bases short and J 2 bases short, with 24 bases between. The CDR3 spells CASKVTREGVGTYEQYF. The CDR3, as DNA: TGCGCCAGCAAGGTCACTCGTGAGGGAGTCGGGACCTACGAGCAGTACTTC.

This clone was observed a few times. Within the sample, other DNA sequences also encode this same CDR3. The rearrangement links TRBV5-4 to TRBJ1-2, with 9 positions matching TRBD1. Germline assignment: CDR1 SGHNT and CDR2 YYREEE (reference sequence). V lost 0 bases to trimming and J lost 3 bases; unmatched junction nucleotides: 0. CDR3 length equals 14 residues. As DNA, the CDR3 is TGTGCCAGCAGCTTGGGGGACAGGGACTATGGCTACACCTTC. Amino acids: CASSLGDRDYGYTF.

The chain has TRBV6-4 and TRBJ2-3; the match to TRBD2 covers 10 bases. V dropped 5 bases and J dropped 0; count of bases not matched to a gene: 5. The CDR3 runs to 16 residues. CDR1 and CDR2 (germline): MRHNA, SNTAGT. CDR3 DNA sequence: TGTGCCAGCAGTACAATAGCGGGAGGCAGCACAGATACGCAGTATTTT. Protein sequence: CASSTIAGGSTDTQYF.

This chain connects TRBV5-4 to TRBJ2-7, with 9 bases lining up with TRBD2. The CDR3 covers 16 residues. Per the germline V gene, CDR1 is SGHNT and CDR2 is YYREEE (reference sequence). The ends lost 0 bases at V and 7 bases at J; junction bases unmatched: 11. In DNA form, the CDR3 reads TGTGCCAGCAGCTTGGAACGGCGCGGGAGGGCCTCTGAGCAGTACTTC. Its translation: CASSLERRGRASEQYF.

The chain joins TRBV7-6 to TRBJ1-1; the D is unclear. The germline V gene has CDR1 SGHVS and CDR2 FNYEAQ. V lost 1 base to trimming and J lost 4 bases, with 7 bases between them. This CDR3 comprises 13 residues. The CDR3 region has the DNA TGTGCCAGCAGCTTAGGGGTCGCCACTGAAGCTTTCTTT. This encodes CASSLGVATEAFF.

This chain joins TRBV7-9 and TRBJ2-1; D might be TRBD2 (5 bases). This CDR3 is 16 amino acids long. Trimming shortened V by 3 bases and J by 5 bases, and 17 bases separated the two germline ends. Germline V lookup: CDR1 SEHNR, CDR2 FQNEAQ (reference sequence). CDR3 bases: TGTGCCAGCAGCTTTGGAGACGGACTTCTGAACAATGAGCAGTTCTTC. As protein: CASSFGDGLLNNEQFF.

This chain uses TRBV7-8 with TRBJ2-7; 9 bases map to TRBD2. The CDR3 extends over 15 amino acids. V was pared by 3 bases and J by 0 bases, with 3 bases of the junction left unmatched. Germline CDR1 SGHVS, CDR2 FQNEAQ. The DNA of the CDR3 is TGTGCCAGCAGCTTCGGACTAGCGTACTCCTACGAGCAGTACTTC. This translates into CASSFGLAYSYEQYF.

The chain recombines TRBV4-1 with TRBJ2-7; no reliable D call. Per the germline V gene, CDR1 is MGHRA and CDR2 is YSYEKL. This CDR3 contains 17 residues. The V end was cut by 1 base, the J end by 0 bases, with 16 bases between. The CDR3 sequence: CASSQVLMPRPSYEQYF. The CDR3 DNA follows: TGCGCCAGCAGCCAAGTCCTCATGCCCCGGCCCTCCTACGAGCAGTACTTC.

V is TRBV4-1 and J is TRBJ2-5, with D perhaps being TRBD1 or TRBD2 (6 bases each). Trimming stripped 1 base from V and 4 bases from J, with 13 bases between. Looked up from germline, CDR1 is MGHRA and CDR2 is YSYEKL. The CDR3 has 15 residues. CDR3 region: CASSQGGGRGETQYF. The CDR3, as DNA: TGCGCCAGCAGCCAAGGTGGGGGGCGTGGAGAGACCCAGTACTTC.

The J gene is TRBJ1-5, the V gene TRBV5-4, with 10 bases fitting TRBD1. The CDR3 is 16 amino acids. V lost 3 bases to trimming and J lost 5 bases; unmatched junction nucleotides: 8. The germline V gene encodes CDR1 SGHNT and CDR2 YYREEE (reference sequence). Here the CDR3 DNA reads TGTGCCAGCAGCTGGGGGACAGGGGTGGCTTATCAGCCCCAGCATTTT. It yields the protein CASSWGTGVAYQPQHF.

This clone was seen only once. The genes are TRBV4-3 and TRBJ1-2; D uncertain. V lost 3 bases, J lost 6 bases, and 11 bases lay in between. Germline assignment: CDR1 LGHNA and CDR2 YSLEER. This CDR3 is built from 13 residues. The DNA for the CDR3 is TGCGCCAGCAGCCAGGTAGACGGGGATGGCTACACCTTC. Amino acids: CASSQVDGDGYTF.

The genes are TRBV5-1 and TRBJ1-4, with 10 positions matching TRBD1. The CDR3 is 15 amino acids. CDR1 is SGHRS, CDR2 YFSETQ, per germline. V dropped 4 bases and J dropped 5; count of bases not matched to a gene: 5. The CDR3 DNA is TGCGCCAGCAGCGTCCAGGGACAGGGGAATGAAAAACTGTTTTTT. It is translated as CASSVQGQGNEKLFF.

The chain combines TRBV5-6 with TRBJ1-5; D uncertain. V lost 4 bases and J lost 0, with 11 bases in between. The CDR3 loop spans 15 amino acids. CDR1 and CDR2 from the germline V gene are SGHDT and YYEEEE. CDR3 protein: CASSQERYSNQPQHF. The CDR3, as DNA: TGTGCCAGCAGCCAGGAGCGGTATAGCAATCAGCCCCAGCATTTT. Using reference TRBV5-6 and TRBJ1-5 for the parts outside the CDR3, the full variable domain is DAGVTQSPTHLIKTRGQQVTLRCSPKSGHDTVSWYQQALGQGPQFIFQYYEEEERQRGNFPDRFSGHQFPNYSSELNVNALLLGDSALYLCASSQERYSNQPQHFGDGTRLSIL.

The chain is built from TRBV7-2 and TRBJ1-6, with D unresolved. This CDR3 comprises 13 residues. Trimming cost V 2 bases and J 8 bases, with 7 bases left between them. The germline gives CDR1 SGHTA, CDR2 FQGNSA. The CDR3 reads CASSLFPDSPLHF. The CDR3 DNA sequence: TGTGCCAGCAGCTTATTTCCGGATTCACCCCTCCACTTT.

V usage is TRBV11-3 and J usage is TRBJ2-7; possibly TRBD2 for D (5 bases). CDR1 is SGHNT and CDR2 is YENEEA in the germline V gene. The CDR3 length is 14 residues. V lost 3 bases to trimming and J lost 2 bases, with 11 bases between them. CDR3 nucleotides: TGTGCCAGCAGCTTTAGCGTACGCGCCTACGAGCAGTACTTC. Protein: CASSFSVRAYEQYF.

The V and J genes are TRBV3-1 (or the pseudogene TRBV3-2) and TRBJ2-7, with TRBD1 matching 11 bases. Germline V gives CDR1 LGHDT, CDR2 YNNKEL (reference sequence). There are 16 residues in the CDR3. J gave up 1 base and V 2 bases, and 4 bases lay outside the gene matches. The CDR3, as DNA: TGTGCCAGCAGCCAATGGGGGACAGGGGGTTCCTACGAGCAGTACTTC. Its translation: CASSQWGTGGSYEQYF.

The chain employs TRBV7-2 and TRBJ1-3; 7 nucleotides line up with TRBD1. This CDR3 comprises 15 residues. CDR1 and CDR2 from the germline V gene are SGHTA and FQGNSA. V gave up 5 bases and J gave up 2 bases; unmatched junction bases: 6. Written as DNA, the CDR3 is TGTGCCAGCAGCCAGAGACAGGGAACTGGAAACACCATATATTTT. Amino acids: CASSQRQGTGNTIYF. The full variable domain, rest sourced from reference TRBV7-2 and TRBJ1-3, is GAGVSQSPSNKVTEKGKDVELRCDPISGHTALYWYRQSLGQGLEFLIYFQGNSAPDKSGLPSDRFSAERTGGSVSTLTIQRTQQEDSAVYLCASSQRQGTGNTIYFGEGSWLTVV.

A few counts support this clone. The rearrangement uses TRBV5-1 and TRBJ2-5; D gene uncertain. Trimming stripped 1 base from V and 2 bases from J, with 3 bases between. Germline CDR1 reads SGHRS; CDR2 reads YFSETQ. The CDR3 is made up of 12 amino acids. CDR3 loop: CASSLSQETQYF. DNA for the CDR3: TGCGCCAGCAGCTTGAGTCAAGAGACCCAGTACTTC.

Only a few counts were recorded for this clone. The chain uses TRBV5-4 and TRBJ1-2; D is ambiguous. V lost 0 bases to trimming and J lost 4 bases, with 16 bases between them. This CDR3 contains 16 residues. Germline CDR1 and CDR2: SGHNT and YYREEE (reference sequence). The CDR3 DNA reads as TGTGCCAGCAGCTTGGGCCGTTTTACGAGCCTCTATGGCTACACCTTC. Residues: CASSLGRFTSLYGYTF.

V gene TRBV27 combines with J gene TRBJ2-3, with 8 bases matching TRBD2. J was trimmed by 7 bases and V by 2 bases; bases with no gene match: 17. The CDR3 has 18 amino acids. Germline CDR1 is MNHEY and CDR2 is SMNVEV (reference sequence). CDR3 DNA: TGTGCCAGCAGTTTACGTCGGGGCGGACTAGCCTCGTCTAATACGCAGTATTTT. Protein product: CASSLRRGGLASSNTQYF.

The V and J genes are TRBV28 and TRBJ2-7; 7 bases agree with TRBD1. The CDR3 has 15 amino acids. The ends lost 2 bases at V and 0 bases at J; junction bases unmatched: 4. Germline assignment: CDR1 MDHEN and CDR2 SYDVKM. CDR3 bases: TGTGCCAGCAGTTTACTGGGACAGAGCTCCTACGAGCAGTACTTC. This sequence encodes CASSLLGQSSYEQYF.